This record concerns one TCR beta chain sequence. Per the germline V gene, CDR1 is SNHLY and CDR2 is FYNNEI. The CDR3 runs 15 residues. With V trimmed by 6 bases and J by 1 base, 7 bases remained unmatched. The data derive from a study of technical replicates of blood from a few donors. Sequenced by immunoSEQ multiplex PCR; TCRdb stores in-frame clones only, minus some. The repertoire holds about 89,000 clones, with 94% as singletons. The sequencing input was T cells isolated from PBMCs. This TCR was recovered from a human donor in good health. The rearrangement links TRBV2 to TRBJ2-7; 9 nucleotides align to TRBD1. The CDR3 here is CASRERTGASYEQYF. Written as DNA, the CDR3 is TGTGCCAGCAGGGAAAGGACAGGGGCGTCCTACGAGCAGTACTTC.